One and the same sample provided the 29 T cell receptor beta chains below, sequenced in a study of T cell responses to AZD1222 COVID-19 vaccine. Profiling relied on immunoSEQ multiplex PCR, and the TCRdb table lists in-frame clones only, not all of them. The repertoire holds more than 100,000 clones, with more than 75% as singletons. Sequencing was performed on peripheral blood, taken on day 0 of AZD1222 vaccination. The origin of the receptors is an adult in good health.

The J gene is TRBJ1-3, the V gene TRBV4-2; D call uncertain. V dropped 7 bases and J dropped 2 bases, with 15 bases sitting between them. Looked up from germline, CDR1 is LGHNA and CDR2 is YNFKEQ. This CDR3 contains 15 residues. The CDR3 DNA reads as TGTGCCAGCACCACACTGAGGGTTGCTGGAAACACCATATATTTT. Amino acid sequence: CASTTLRVAGNTIYF.

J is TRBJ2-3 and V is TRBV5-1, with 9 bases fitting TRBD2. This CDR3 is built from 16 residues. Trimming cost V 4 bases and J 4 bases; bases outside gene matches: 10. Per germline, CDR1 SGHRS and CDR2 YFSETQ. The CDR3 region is CASSGSAGGWPDTQYF. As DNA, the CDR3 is TGCGCCAGCAGCGGGTCGGCGGGAGGGTGGCCAGATACGCAGTATTTT. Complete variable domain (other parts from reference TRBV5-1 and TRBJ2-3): KAGVTQTPRYLIKTRGQQVTLSCSPISGHRSVSWYQQTPGQGLQFLFEYFSETQRNKGNFPGRFSGRQFSNSRSEMNVSTLELGDSALYLCASSGSAGGWPDTQYFGPGTRLTVL.

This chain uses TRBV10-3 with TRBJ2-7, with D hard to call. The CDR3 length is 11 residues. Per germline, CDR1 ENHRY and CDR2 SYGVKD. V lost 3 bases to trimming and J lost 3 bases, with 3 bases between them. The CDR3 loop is CAISDLYEQYF. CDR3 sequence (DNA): TGTGCCATCAGTGACCTCTACGAGCAGTACTTC.

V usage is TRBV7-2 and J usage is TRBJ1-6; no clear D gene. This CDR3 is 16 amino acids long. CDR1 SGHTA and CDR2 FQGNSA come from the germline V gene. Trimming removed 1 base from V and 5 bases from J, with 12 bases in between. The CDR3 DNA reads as TGTGCCAGCAGCTTAGGTCTATGGAAGAATAATTCACCCCTCCACTTT. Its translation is CASSLGLWKNNSPLHF.

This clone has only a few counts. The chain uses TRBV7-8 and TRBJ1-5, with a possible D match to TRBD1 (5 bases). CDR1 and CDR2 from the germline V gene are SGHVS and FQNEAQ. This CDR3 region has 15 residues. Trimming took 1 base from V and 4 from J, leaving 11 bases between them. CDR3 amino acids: CASSLEQGRNQPQHF. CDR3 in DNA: TGTGCCAGCAGCTTAGAGCAGGGCCGAAATCAGCCCCAGCATTTT.

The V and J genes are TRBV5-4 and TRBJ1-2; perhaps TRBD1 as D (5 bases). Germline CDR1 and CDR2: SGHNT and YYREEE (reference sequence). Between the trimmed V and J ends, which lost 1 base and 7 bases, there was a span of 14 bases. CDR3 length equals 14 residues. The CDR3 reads CASSLRWGEGGYTF. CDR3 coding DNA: TGTGCCAGCAGCTTGAGGTGGGGGGAAGGTGGCTACACCTTC.

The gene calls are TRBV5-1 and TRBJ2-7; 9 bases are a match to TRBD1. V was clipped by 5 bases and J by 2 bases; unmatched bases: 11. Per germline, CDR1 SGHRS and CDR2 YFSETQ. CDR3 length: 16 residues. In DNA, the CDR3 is TGCGCCAGCAGTTTGATTACAGGGGGCCTTACCTACGAGCAGTACTTC. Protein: CASSLITGGLTYEQYF.

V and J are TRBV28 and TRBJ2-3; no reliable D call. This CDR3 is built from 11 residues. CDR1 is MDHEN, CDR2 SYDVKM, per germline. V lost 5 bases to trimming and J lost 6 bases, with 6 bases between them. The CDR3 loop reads CASSRSDTQYF. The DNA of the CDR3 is TGTGCCAGCAGTCGAAGTGATACGCAGTATTTT.

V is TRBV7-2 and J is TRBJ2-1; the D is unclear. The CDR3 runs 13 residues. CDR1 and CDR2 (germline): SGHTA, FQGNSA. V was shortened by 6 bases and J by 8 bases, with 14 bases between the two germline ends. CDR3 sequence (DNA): TGTGCCAGCAGTTCACACGGCCCGGATGAGCAGTTCTTC. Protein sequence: CASSSHGPDEQFF. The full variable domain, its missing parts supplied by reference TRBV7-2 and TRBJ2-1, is GAGVSQSPSNKVTEKGKDVELRCDPISGHTALYWYRQSLGQGLEFLIYFQGNSAPDKSGLPSDRFSAERTGGSVSTLTIQRTQQEDSAVYLCASSSHGPDEQFFGPGTRLTVL.

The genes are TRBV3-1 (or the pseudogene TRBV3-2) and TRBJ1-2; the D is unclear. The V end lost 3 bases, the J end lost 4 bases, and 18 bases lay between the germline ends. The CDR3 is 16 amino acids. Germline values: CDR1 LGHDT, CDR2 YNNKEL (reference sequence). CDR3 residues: CASSQGDWIRPYGYTF. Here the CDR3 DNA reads TGTGCCAGCAGCCAGGGTGACTGGATACGGCCCTATGGCTACACCTTC.

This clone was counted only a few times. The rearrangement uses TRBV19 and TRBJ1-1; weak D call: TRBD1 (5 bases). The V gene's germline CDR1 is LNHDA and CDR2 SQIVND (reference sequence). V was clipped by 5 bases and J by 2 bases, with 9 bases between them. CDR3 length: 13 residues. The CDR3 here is CASSGTANTEAFF. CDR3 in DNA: TGTGCCAGTAGTGGGACCGCCAACACTGAAGCTTTCTTT. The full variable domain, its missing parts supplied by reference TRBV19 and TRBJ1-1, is DGGITQSPKYLFRKEGQNVTLSCEQNLNHDAMYWYRQDPGQGLRLIYYSQIVNDFQKGDIAEGYSVSREKKESFPLTVTSAQKNPTAFYLCASSGTANTEAFFGQGTRLTVV.

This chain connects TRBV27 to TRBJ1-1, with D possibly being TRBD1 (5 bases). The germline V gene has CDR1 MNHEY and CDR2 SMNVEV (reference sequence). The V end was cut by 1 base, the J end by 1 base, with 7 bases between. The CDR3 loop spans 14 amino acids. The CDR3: CASSLLGGNTEAFF. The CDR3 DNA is TGTGCCAGCAGTTTATTGGGGGGGAACACTGAAGCTTTCTTT.

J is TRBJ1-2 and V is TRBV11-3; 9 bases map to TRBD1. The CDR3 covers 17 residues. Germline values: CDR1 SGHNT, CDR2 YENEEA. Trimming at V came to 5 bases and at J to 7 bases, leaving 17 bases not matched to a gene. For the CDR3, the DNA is TGTGCCAGCAGCGGGGACGGGACAGGGATTATCTATGGTGGCTACACCTTC. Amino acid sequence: CASSGDGTGIIYGGYTF.

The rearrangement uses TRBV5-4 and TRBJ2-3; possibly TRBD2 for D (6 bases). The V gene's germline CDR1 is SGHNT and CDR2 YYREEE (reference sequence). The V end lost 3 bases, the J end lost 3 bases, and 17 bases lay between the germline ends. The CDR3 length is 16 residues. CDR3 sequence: CASSWGNPGETDTQYF. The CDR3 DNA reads TGTGCCAGCAGCTGGGGCAACCCGGGAGAAACAGATACGCAGTATTTT.

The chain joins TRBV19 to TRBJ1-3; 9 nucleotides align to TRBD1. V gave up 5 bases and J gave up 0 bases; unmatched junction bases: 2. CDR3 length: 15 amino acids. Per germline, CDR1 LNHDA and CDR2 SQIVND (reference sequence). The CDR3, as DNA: TGTGCCAGTAGTGCGGGACAGGGCTCTGGAAACACCATATATTTT. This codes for CASSAGQGSGNTIYF.

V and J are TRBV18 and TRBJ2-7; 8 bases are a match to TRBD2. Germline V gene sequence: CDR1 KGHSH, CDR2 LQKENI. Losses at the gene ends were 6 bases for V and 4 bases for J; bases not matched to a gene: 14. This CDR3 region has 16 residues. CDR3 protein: CASSSGGTGGYYEQYF. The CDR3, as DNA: TGTGCCAGCTCGTCCGGAGGAACGGGAGGGTATTACGAGCAGTACTTC.

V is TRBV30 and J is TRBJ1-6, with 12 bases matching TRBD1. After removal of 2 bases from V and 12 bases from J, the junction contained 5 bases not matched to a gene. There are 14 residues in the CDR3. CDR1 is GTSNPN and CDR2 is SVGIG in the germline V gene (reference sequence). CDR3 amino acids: CAWSPGQGARPLHF. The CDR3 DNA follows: TGTGCCTGGAGTCCGGGACAGGGGGCCCGACCCCTCCACTTT.

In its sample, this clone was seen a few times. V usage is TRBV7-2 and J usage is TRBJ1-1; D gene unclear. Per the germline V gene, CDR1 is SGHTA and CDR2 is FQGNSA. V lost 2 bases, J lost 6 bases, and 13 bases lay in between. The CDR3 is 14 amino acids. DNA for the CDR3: TGTGCCAGCAGCTTATTTCCCGGTTGGCCTGAAGCTTTCTTT. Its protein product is CASSLFPGWPEAFF.

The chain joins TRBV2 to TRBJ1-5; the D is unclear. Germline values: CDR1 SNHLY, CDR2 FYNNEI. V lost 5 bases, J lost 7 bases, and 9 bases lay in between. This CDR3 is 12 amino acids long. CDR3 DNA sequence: TGTGCCAGCAGTTTCATGGCCCAGCCCCAGCATTTT. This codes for CASSFMAQPQHF.

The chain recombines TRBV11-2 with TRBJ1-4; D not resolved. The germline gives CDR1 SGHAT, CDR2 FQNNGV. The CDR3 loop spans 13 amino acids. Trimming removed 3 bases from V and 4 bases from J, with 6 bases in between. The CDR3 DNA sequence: TGTGCCAGCAGCTTTGTGGATAATGAAAAACTGTTTTTT. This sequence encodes CASSFVDNEKLFF. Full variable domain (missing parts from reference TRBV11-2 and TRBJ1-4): EAGVAQSPRYKIIEKRQSVAFWCNPISGHATLYWYQQILGQGPKLLIQFQNNGVVDDSQLPKDRFSAERLKGVDSTLKIQPAKLEDSAVYLCASSFVDNEKLFFGSGTQLSVL.

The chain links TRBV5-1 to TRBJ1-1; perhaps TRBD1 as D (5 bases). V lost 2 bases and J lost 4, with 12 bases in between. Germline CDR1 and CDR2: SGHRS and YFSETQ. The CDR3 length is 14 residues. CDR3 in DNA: TGCGCCAGCAGCTTCACCGCGGGGCTCACTGAAGCTTTCTTT. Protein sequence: CASSFTAGLTEAFF.

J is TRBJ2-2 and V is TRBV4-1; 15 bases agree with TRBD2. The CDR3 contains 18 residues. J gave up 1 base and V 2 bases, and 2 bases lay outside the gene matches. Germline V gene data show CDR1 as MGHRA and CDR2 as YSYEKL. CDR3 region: CASSQRGLAGGNTGELFF. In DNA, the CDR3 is TGCGCCAGCAGCCAACGGGGACTAGCGGGGGGGAACACCGGGGAGCTGTTTTTT.

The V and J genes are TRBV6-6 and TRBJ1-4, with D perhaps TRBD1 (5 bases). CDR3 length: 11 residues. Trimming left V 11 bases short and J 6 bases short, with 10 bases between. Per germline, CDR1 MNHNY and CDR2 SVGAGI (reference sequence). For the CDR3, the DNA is TGTGCCTCCCAAGGGGATGAAAAACTGTTTTTT. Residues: CASQGDEKLFF.

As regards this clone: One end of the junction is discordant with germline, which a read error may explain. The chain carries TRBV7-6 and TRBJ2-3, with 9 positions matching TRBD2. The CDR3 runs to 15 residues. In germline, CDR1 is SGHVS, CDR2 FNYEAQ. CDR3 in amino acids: CASSLAGISTDTQYF. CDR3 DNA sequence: TGTGCCAGCAGCCTAGCGGGGATTTCAACAGATACGCAGTATTTT. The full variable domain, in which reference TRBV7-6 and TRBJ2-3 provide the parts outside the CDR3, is GAGVSQSPRYKVTKRGQDVALRCDPISGHVSLYWYRQALGQGPEFLTYFNYEAQQDKSGLPNDRFSAERPEGSISTLTIQRTEQRDSAMYRCASSLAGISTDTQYFGPGTRLTVL.

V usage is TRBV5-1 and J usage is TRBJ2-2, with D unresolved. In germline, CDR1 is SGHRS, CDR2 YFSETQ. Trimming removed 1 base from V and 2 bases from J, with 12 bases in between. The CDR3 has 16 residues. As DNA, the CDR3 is TGCGCCAGCAGCTTGCTTAGCACCGTTAACACCGGGGAGCTGTTTTTT. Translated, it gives CASSLLSTVNTGELFF. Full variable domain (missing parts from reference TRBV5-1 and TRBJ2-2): KAGVTQTPRYLIKTRGQQVTLSCSPISGHRSVSWYQQTPGQGLQFLFEYFSETQRNKGNFPGRFSGRQFSNSRSEMNVSTLELGDSALYLCASSLLSTVNTGELFFGEGSRLTVL.

The chain's CDR3 is CASSYPTDEQFF. CDR3 DNA: TGTGCCAGCAGTTACCCGACGGACGAGCAGTTCTTC. The J gene is TRBJ2-1, the V gene TRBV6-2 or TRBV6-3, with D hard to call. CDR1 and CDR2 from the germline V gene are MNHEY and SVGEGT. Trimming removed 2 bases at V and 10 bases at J, with 9 bases between. This CDR3 spans 12 amino acids.

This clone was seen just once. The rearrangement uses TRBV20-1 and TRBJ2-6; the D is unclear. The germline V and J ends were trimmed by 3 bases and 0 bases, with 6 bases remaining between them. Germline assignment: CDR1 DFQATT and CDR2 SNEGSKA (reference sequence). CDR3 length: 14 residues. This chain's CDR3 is CSASTPSGANVLTF. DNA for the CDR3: TGCAGTGCTAGTACCCCCTCTGGGGCCAACGTCCTGACTTTC.

The CDR3 DNA reads as TGTGCCAGCAGCGTAGGCCAGGGGGCCGTCTACGAGCAGTACTTC. Its protein is CASSVGQGAVYEQYF. The V and J genes are TRBV9 and TRBJ2-7; 8 bases agree with TRBD1. V was pared by 0 bases and J by 3 bases, with 5 bases of the junction left unmatched. In germline, CDR1 is SGDLS, CDR2 YYNGEE. This CDR3 is built from 15 residues.

CDR3 DNA: TGTGCCAGCAGCCAAGACCGTACAGTTCAGCCCCAGCATTTT. Its protein is CASSQDRTVQPQHF. The rearrangement uses TRBV4-2 and TRBJ1-5; D remains ambiguous. Germline lookup yields CDR1 LGHNA and CDR2 YNFKEQ. The CDR3 contains 14 residues. V lost 0 bases, J lost 6 bases, and 9 bases lay in between.